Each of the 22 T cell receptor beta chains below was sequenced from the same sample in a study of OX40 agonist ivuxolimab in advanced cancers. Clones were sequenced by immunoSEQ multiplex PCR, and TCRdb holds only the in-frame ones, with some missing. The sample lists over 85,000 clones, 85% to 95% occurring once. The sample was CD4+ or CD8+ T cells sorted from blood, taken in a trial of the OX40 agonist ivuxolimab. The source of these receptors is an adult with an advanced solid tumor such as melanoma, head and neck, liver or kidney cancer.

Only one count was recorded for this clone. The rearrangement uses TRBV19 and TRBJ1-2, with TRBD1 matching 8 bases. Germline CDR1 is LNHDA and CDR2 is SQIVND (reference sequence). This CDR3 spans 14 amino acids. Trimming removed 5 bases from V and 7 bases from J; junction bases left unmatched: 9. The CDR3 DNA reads TGTGCCAGTAGTTCCCGACAGGGGTCGACTGGCTACACCTTC. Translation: CASSSRQGSTGYTF.

CDR3 region: CASSYGQETQYF. DNA for the CDR3: TGTGCCAGCAGCTACGGCCAAGAGACCCAGTACTTC. The V call is TRBV11-2, the J call TRBJ2-5; D gene uncertain. CDR3 length: 12 residues. Germline lookup yields CDR1 SGHAT and CDR2 FQNNGV. Trimming pared 4 bases from V and 1 base from J, leaving 4 bases between.

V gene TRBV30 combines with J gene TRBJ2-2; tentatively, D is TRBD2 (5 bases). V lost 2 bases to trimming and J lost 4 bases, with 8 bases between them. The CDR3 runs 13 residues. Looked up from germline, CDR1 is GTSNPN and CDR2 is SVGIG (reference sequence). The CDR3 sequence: CAWSTGVTGELFF. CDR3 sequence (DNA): TGTGCCTGGAGTACCGGGGTCACCGGGGAGCTGTTTTTT.

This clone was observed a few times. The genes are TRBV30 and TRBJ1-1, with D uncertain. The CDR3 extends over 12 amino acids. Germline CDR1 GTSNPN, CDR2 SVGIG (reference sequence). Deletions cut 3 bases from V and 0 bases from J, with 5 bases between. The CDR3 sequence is CAWSPLNTEAFF. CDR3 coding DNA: TGTGCCTGGAGCCCCTTGAACACTGAAGCTTTCTTT.

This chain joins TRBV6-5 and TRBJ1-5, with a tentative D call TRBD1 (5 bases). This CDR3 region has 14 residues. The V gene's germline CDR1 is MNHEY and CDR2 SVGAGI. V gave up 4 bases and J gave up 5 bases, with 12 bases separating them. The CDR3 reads CASSSAGRDQPQHF. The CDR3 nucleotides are TGTGCCAGCAGTTCTGCAGGGAGGGATCAGCCCCAGCATTTT.

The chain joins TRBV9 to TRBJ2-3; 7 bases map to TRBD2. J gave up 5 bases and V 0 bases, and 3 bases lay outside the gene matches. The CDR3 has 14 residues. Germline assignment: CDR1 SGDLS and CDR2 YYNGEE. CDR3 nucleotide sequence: TGTGCCAGCAGCGTAGATAGGGAGGGAGATACGCAGTATTTT. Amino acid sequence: CASSVDREGDTQYF.

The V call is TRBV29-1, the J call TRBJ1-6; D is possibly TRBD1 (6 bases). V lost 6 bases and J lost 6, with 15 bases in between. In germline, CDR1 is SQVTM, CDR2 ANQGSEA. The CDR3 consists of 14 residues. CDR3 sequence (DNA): TGCAGCGTCCGATCGGGGGGCAGTAATTCACCCCTCCACTTT. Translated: CSVRSGGSNSPLHF.

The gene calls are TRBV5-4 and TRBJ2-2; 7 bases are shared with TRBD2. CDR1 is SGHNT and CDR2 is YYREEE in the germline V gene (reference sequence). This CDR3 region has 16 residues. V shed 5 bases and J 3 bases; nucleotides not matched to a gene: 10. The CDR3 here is CASSSARGRDTGELFF. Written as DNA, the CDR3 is TGTGCCAGCAGTTCAGCACGAGGGAGGGACACCGGGGAGCTGTTTTTT. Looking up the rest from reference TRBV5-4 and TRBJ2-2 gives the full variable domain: ETGVTQSPTHLIKTRGQQVTLRCSSQSGHNTVSWYQQALGQGPQFIFQYYREEENGRGNFPPRFSGLQFPNYSSELNVNALELDDSALYLCASSSARGRDTGELFFGEGSRLTVL.

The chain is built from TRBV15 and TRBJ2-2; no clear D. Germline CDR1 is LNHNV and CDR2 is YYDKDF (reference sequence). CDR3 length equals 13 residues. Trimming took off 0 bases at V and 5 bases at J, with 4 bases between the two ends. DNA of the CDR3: TGTGCCACCAGCAGAGATATGACCGGGGAGCTGTTTTTT. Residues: CATSRDMTGELFF. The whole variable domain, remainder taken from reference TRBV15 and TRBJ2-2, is DAMVIQNPRYQVTQFGKPVTLSCSQTLNHNVMYWYQQKSSQAPKLLFHYYDKDFNNEADTPDNFQSRRPNTSFCFLDIRSPGLGDTAMYLCATSRDMTGELFFGEGSRLTVL.

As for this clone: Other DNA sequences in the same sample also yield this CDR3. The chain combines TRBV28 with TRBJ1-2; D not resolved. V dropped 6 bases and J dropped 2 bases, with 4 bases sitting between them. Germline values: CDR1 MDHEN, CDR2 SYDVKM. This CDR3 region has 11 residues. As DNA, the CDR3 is TGTGCCAGCAGCCCGAACTATGGCTACACCTTC. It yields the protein CASSPNYGYTF.

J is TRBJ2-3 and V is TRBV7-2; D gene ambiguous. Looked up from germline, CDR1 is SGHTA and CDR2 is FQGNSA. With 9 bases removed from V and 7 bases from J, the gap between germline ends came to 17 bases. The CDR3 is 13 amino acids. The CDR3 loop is CASGPAAAYTQYF. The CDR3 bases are TGTGCCAGTGGGCCCGCCGCGGCATATACGCAGTATTTT.

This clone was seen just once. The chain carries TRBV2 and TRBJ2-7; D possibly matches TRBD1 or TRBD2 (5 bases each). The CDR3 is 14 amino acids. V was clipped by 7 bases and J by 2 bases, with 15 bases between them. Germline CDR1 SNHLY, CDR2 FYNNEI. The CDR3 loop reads CASNRDLVTYEQYF. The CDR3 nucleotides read TGTGCCAGCAACCGGGACCTCGTGACCTACGAGCAGTACTTC.

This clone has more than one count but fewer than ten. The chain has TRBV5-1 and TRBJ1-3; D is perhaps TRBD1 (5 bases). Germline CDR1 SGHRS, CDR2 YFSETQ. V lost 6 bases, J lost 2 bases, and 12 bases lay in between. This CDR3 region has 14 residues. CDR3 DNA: TGCGCCAGCACCCCCGGGGGGGCTGGAAACACCATATATTTT. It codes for CASTPGGAGNTIYF.

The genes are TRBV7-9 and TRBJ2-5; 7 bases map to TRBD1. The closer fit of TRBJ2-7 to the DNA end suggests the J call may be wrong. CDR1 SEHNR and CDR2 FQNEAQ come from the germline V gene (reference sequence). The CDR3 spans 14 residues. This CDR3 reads CASSSLTGAYEQYF. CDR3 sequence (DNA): TGTGCCAGCAGCTCTTTAACAGGGGCCTACGAGCAGTACTTC.

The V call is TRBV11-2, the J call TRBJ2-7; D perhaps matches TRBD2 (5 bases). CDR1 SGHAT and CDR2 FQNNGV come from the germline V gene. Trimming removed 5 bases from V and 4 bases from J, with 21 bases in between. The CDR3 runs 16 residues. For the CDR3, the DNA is TGTGCCAGCAGCGAGCAAGGATGGAGGTTGGGTTACGAGCAGTACGTC. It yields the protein CASSEQGWRLGYEQYV.

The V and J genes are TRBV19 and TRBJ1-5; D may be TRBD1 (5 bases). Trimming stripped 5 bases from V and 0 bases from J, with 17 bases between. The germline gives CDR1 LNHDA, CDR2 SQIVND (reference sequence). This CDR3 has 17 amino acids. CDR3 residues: CASSSRLGGISNQPQHF. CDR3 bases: TGTGCCAGTAGTTCTAGACTGGGGGGGATTAGCAATCAGCCCCAGCATTTT.

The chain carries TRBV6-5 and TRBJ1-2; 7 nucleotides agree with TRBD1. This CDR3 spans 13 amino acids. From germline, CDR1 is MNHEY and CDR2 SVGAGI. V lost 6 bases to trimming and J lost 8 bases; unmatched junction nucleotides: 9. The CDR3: CASRRDRAGGYTF. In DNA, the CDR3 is TGTGCCAGCAGGCGAGACAGGGCTGGAGGCTACACCTTC.

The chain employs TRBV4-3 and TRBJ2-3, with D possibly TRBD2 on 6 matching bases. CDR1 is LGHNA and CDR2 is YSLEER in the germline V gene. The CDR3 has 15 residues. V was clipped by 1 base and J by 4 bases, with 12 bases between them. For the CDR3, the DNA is TGCGCCAGCAGCCAAGGTCTAGCGAGCCCAGATACGCAGTATTTT. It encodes CASSQGLASPDTQYF.

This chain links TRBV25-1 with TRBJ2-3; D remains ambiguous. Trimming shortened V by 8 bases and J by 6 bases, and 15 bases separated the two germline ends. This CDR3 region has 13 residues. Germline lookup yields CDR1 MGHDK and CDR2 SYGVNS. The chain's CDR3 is CASQLTSMDTQYF. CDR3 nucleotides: TGTGCCAGCCAGTTGACGAGTATGGATACGCAGTATTTT. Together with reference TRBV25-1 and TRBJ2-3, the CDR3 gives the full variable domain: EADIYQTPRYLVIGTGKKITLECSQTMGHDKMYWYQQDPGMELHLIHYSYGVNSTEKGDLSSESTVSRIRTEHFPLTLESARPSHTSQYLCASQLTSMDTQYFGPGTRLTVL.

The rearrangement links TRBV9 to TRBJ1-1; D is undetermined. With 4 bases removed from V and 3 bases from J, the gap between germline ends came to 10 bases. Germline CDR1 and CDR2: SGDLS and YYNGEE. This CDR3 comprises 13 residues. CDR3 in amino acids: CASSIGGYTEAFF. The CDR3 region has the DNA TGTGCCAGCAGCATTGGAGGGTACACTGAAGCTTTCTTT. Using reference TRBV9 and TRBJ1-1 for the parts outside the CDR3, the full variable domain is DSGVTQTPKHLITATGQRVTLRCSPRSGDLSVYWYQQSLDQGLQFLIQYYNGEERAKGNILERFSAQQFPDLHSELNLSSLELGDSALYFCASSIGGYTEAFFGQGTRLTVV.

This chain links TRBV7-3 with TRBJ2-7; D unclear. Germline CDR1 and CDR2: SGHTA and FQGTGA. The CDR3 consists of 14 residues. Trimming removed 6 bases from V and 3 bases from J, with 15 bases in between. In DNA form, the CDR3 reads TGTGCCAGCAGTCGAGCCCGAGTGGACTACGAGCAGTACTTC. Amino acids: CASSRARVDYEQYF.

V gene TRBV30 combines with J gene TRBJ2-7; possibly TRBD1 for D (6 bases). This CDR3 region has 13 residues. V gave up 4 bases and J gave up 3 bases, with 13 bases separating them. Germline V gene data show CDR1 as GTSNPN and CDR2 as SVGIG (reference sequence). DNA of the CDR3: TGTGCCTGGAAAGCAGGGGCTTTCTACGAGCAGTACTTC. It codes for CAWKAGAFYEQYF.